This is a list of T cell receptor beta chains from one sample in a study of T cell responses to AZD1222 COVID-19 vaccine. TCRdb keeps only in-frame clones here, not all; method: immunoSEQ multiplex PCR. The sample carries roughly 87,000 clones, about nine tenths recorded once. The source was peripheral blood, collected 28 days after the second AZD1222 dose. These receptors all stem from an adult who received the AZD1222 COVID-19 vaccine. The CDR3 runs from the conserved cysteine through the conserved F or W. Fields, in order: CDR3 length, clone size, J gene, D gene, V gene, CDR3 protein, CDR3 DNA. A D gene is named only where the DNA matches it firmly. Not all rows give a size; the values are once, few, many and, for expanded clones, a class.

14 once TRBJ2-1 NA TRBV5-8 CASSLFPGDNEQFF TGTGCCAGCAGCTTGTTCCCAGGCGACAATGAGCAGTTCTTC
12 NA TRBJ2-7 NA TRBV10-2 CASSQRRAEQYF TGCGCCAGCAGTCAGCGGAGGGCCGAGCAGTACTTC
16 NA TRBJ1-2 NA TRBV7-2 CASSLVSSPTNVGYTF TGTGCCAGCAGCTTAGTTTCGTCCCCAACCAATGTTGGCTACACCTTC
14 NA TRBJ2-7 NA TRBV7-2 CASTRQHGGYEQYF TGTGCCAGTACCAGACAACATGGGGGTTACGAGCAGTACTTC
14 NA TRBJ2-3 NA TRBV6-5 CASSLGTSTDTQYF TGTGCCAGCAGTTTAGGAACTAGCACAGATACGCAGTATTTT
14 NA TRBJ1-2 NA TRBV3-1/TRBV3-2 CASSQATGFSGYTF TGTGCCAGCAGCCAAGCAACAGGATTTTCCGGCTACACCTTC
13 NA TRBJ1-1 TRBD1 TRBV7-2 CASGQGPNTEAFF TGTGCCAGCGGACAGGGTCCGAACACTGAAGCTTTCTTT
18 NA TRBJ1-3 TRBD1 TRBV5-1 CASSLVPWDSYSGNTIYF TGCGCCAGCAGCTTGGTACCCTGGGACAGCTATTCTGGAAACACCATATATTTT
14 NA TRBJ1-1 TRBD1 TRBV19 CASQPQGAYTEAFF TGTGCCAGCCAACCCCAGGGGGCTTACACTGAAGCTTTCTTT
15 NA TRBJ2-1 NA TRBV11-3 CASSLVAVPYNEQFF TGTGCCAGCAGCTTAGTGGCAGTCCCCTACAATGAGCAGTTCTTC
17 NA TRBJ1-4 TRBD1 TRBV6-1 CASSEQGARGTNEKLFF TGTGCCAGCAGTGAACAGGGGGCGCGGGGCACTAATGAAAAACTGTTTTTT
16 NA TRBJ2-2 TRBD1 TRBV7-3 CASSLTRDREPGELFF TGTGCCAGCAGCTTAACCCGGGACAGGGAACCCGGGGAGCTGTTTTTT
15 NA TRBJ2-7 TRBD2 TRBV28 CASSLSAAGGGEQYF TGTGCCAGCAGTTTATCAGCAGCGGGAGGCGGCGAGCAGTACTTC
17 NA TRBJ2-3 TRBD2 TRBV5-1 CASSLPTSGSSTDTQYF TGCGCCAGCAGCCTACCCACTAGCGGTTCTAGCACAGATACGCAGTATTTT
14 NA TRBJ2-7 NA TRBV28 CASSGGPSSYEQYF TGTGCCAGCAGTGGGGGACCTAGCTCCTACGAGCAGTACTTC
15 NA TRBJ2-1 NA TRBV5-1 CASSLKQVSYNEQFF TGCGCCAGCAGCTTGAAACAGGTTTCCTACAATGAGCAGTTCTTC
16 NA TRBJ2-7 NA TRBV7-2 CASSLSLGVLTSEQYF TGTGCCAGCAGCTTATCTCTCGGGGTTTTAACCTCCGAGCAGTACTTC
16 NA TRBJ1-6 TRBD1 TRBV7-6 CASSLTRTGGNSPLHF TGTGCCAGCAGCTTAACTAGGACAGGGGGAAATTCACCCCTCCACTTT
16 NA TRBJ2-3 TRBD2 TRBV6-6 CASSYGTSGRADTQYF TGTGCCAGCAGTTACGGGACTAGCGGGAGGGCAGATACGCAGTATTTT
13 once TRBJ1-5 NA TRBV7-9 CASSALAYQPQHF TGTGCCAGCAGCGCCCTCGCCTATCAGCCCCAGCATTTT
14 NA TRBJ2-7 TRBD1 TRBV3-1/TRBV3-2 CASSQGQGAGEQYF TGTGCCAGCAGCCAAGGACAGGGGGCTGGCGAGCAGTACTTC
14 NA TRBJ2-7 NA TRBV6-5 CASRETGRVYEQYF TGTGCCAGCAGGGAGACAGGGAGGGTCTACGAGCAGTACTTC
14 NA TRBJ2-5 NA TRBV30 CAWTSGAAQETQYF TGTGCCTGGACGTCCGGCGCGGCACAAGAGACCCAGTACTTC
15 NA TRBJ1-2 NA TRBV7-3 CASSLFGGDSYGYTF TGTGCCAGCAGCTTATTTGGGGGCGACAGCTATGGCTACACCTTC
13 few TRBJ1-1 NA TRBV5-4 CASRGKPNTEAFF TGTGCCAGCAGAGGGAAACCGAACACTGAAGCTTTCTTT
16 NA TRBJ1-3 NA TRBV6-1 CASSEWAGYSGNTIYF TGTGCCAGCAGTGAATGGGCAGGGTACTCTGGAAACACCATATATTTT
15 NA TRBJ2-7 NA TRBV6-1 CASSEREAGRVEQYF TGTGCCAGCAGTGAAAGGGAGGCAGGCAGGGTGGAGCAGTACTTC
16 NA TRBJ2-5 TRBD2 TRBV7-9 CASSKAHMGGEETQYF TGTGCCAGCAGCAAAGCCCATATGGGGGGGGAAGAGACCCAGTACTTC
15 NA TRBJ1-3 NA TRBV19 CASSIGVRTGNTIYF TGTGCCAGTAGTATAGGGGTACGGACCGGAAACACCATATATTTT
15 NA TRBJ2-5 TRBD2 TRBV5-3 CARSLISLAEETQYF TGTGCCAGAAGCTTGATCAGTCTAGCGGAAGAGACCCAGTACTTC
13 NA TRBJ2-5 NA TRBV7-2 CASSFSRDETQYF TGTGCCAGCAGCTTCTCCAGGGATGAGACCCAGTACTTC
16 NA TRBJ1-1 TRBD1 TRBV4-1 CASSQEGQGVNTEAFF TGCGCCAGCAGCCAAGAGGGACAGGGCGTGAACACTGAAGCTTTCTTT
13 NA TRBJ1-1 TRBD1 TRBV5-1 CASKGTGNTEAFF TGCGCCAGCAAGGGGACAGGGAACACTGAAGCTTTCTTT
15 once TRBJ1-2 NA TRBV28 CASSLMSEGTYGYTF TGTGCCAGCAGTTTAATGAGTGAGGGGACCTATGGCTACACCTTC
14 NA TRBJ1-1 NA TRBV18 CASSKAARNTEAFF TGTGCCAGCTCAAAGGCAGCAAGGAACACTGAAGCTTTCTTT
15 NA TRBJ2-1 TRBD2 TRBV7-9 CASSSLGRNGLEQFF TGTGCCAGCAGCTCCCTCGGGAGGAATGGTCTTGAGCAGTTCTTC
13 NA TRBJ1-5 NA TRBV28 CASSLYSNQPQHF TGTGCCAGCAGTCTTTATAGCAATCAGCCCCAGCATTTT
14 NA TRBJ2-7 NA TRBV5-1 CASSLIGDGNEQYF TGCGCCAGCAGCTTGATCGGGGACGGAAACGAGCAGTACTTC
16 NA TRBJ2-5 TRBD2 TRBV9 CASSDGTSGSGETQYF TGTGCCAGCAGCGACGGGACTAGCGGGAGTGGAGAGACCCAGTACTTC
19 NA TRBJ2-3 TRBD2 TRBV18 CASSLRDLAGGIGTDTQYF TGTGCCAGCTCTCTACGTGACTTAGCGGGAGGAATAGGCACAGATACGCAGTATTTT
14 few TRBJ2-2 NA TRBV6-4 CASSDGENTGELFF TGTGCCAGCAGTGACGGAGAGAACACCGGGGAGCTGTTTTTT
14 NA TRBJ1-1 NA TRBV11-3 CASSRGGQNGEAFF TGTGCCAGCAGCCGCGGGGGCCAAAATGGTGAAGCTTTCTTT
12 NA TRBJ2-7 NA TRBV10-3 CAISEGTYEQYF TGTGCCATCAGTGAGGGGACCTACGAGCAGTACTTC
15 NA TRBJ1-4 NA TRBV7-2 CASSLWDGPNEKLFF TGTGCCAGCAGCCTGTGGGACGGACCTAATGAAAAACTGTTTTTT
16 few TRBJ1-1 NA TRBV29-1 CTTSLQGRGMNTEAFF TGCACCACATCTTTACAGGGTCGGGGGATGAACACTGAAGCTTTCTTT
12 NA TRBJ2-1 NA TRBV19 CASSTWSNEQFF TGTGCCAGTAGTACCTGGAGCAATGAGCAGTTCTTC